The clone carrying this T cell receptor beta chain was observed at least ten times. This sample was taken from a study of CD8 T cells in ankylosing spondylitis. One entry per CDR3 protein results from TCRdb running MiXCR on the 5' RACE reads. The repertoire includes approximately 260,000 distinct CDR3 sequences, about 9.1% of them detected once, and 6.8% sits in the top ten. V lost 2 bases, J lost 2 bases, and 7 bases lay in between. Germline-derived CDR1 and CDR2 are MNHEY and SVGEGT. This CDR3 has 14 amino acids. The V and J genes are TRBV6-2 or TRBV6-3 and TRBJ1-3; D is unresolved. The sample consisted of blood, either unsorted or a sorted T cell fraction (not recorded which). This TCR was recovered from a male donor with ankylosing spondylitis or in good health (not recorded which). The CDR3 is CASSYGGPGNTIYF. CDR3 bases: TGTGCCAGCAGTTACGGTGGCCCTGGAAACACCATATATTTT.